Shown below are 3 T cell receptor beta chains from a single sample sequenced in a study of T cells in localized non-small cell lung cancer. Method: immunoSEQ multiplex PCR; TCRdb's copy keeps in-frame clones and lacks some. The sample holds 65,000 to 80,000 clones; about four fifths are singletons and the top ten take 1.3%. Sample: peripheral blood, taken before any cancer treatment. The receptors come from a female donor older than 55 with stage I lung adenocarcinoma.

The rearrangement links TRBV10-3 to TRBJ2-5; 8 nucleotides match TRBD1. CDR3 length: 16 amino acids. V gave up 0 bases and J gave up 5 bases; unmatched junction bases: 8. CDR1 ENHRY and CDR2 SYGVKD come from the germline V gene. CDR3 loop: CAISESRRGRQETQYF. The CDR3 nucleotides read TGTGCCATCAGTGAGTCTCGCAGGGGGCGACAGGAGACCCAGTACTTC.

V gene TRBV7-8 combines with J gene TRBJ1-2; D gene ambiguous. V gave up 2 bases and J gave up 0 bases, with 10 bases separating them. CDR1 and CDR2 from the germline V gene are SGHVS and FQNEAQ. This CDR3 has 15 residues. The CDR3 is CASSLFPTSNYGYTF. CDR3 coding DNA: TGTGCCAGCAGCTTATTCCCGACTTCTAACTATGGCTACACCTTC. The full variable domain, rest sourced from reference TRBV7-8 and TRBJ1-2, is GAGVSQSPRYKVAKRGQDVALRCDPISGHVSLFWYQQALGQGPEFLTYFQNEAQLDKSGLPSDRFFAERPEGSVSTLKIQRTQQEDSAVYLCASSLFPTSNYGYTFGSGTRLTVV.

The chain couples TRBV6-1 to TRBJ2-1; 9 positions agree with TRBD2. The CDR3 sequence is 14 residues long. Germline V gives CDR1 MNHNS, CDR2 SASEGT. V lost 7 bases to trimming and J lost 6 bases; unmatched junction nucleotides: 7. Here the CDR3 DNA reads TGTGCCAGCACCCTAGCGGGAAGACTCAATGAGCAGTTCTTC. Protein sequence: CASTLAGRLNEQFF.